Detailed here is one T cell receptor beta chain. The CDR3 contains 14 residues. The germline V gene encodes CDR1 SGHNT and CDR2 YYREEE (reference sequence). Trimming took 0 bases from V and 3 from J, leaving 10 bases between them. Per the original methods: Reference gene primer amplification gave nucleated cell count estimates. The assay was immunoSEQ multiplex PCR, and TCRdb's table has in-frame clones only and misses some. V and J calls and clone size are given by that table; D and trimming were obtained from the DNA. The data contain some 150,000 clones, around 86% of them singletons. These data originate in a study of blood T cell repertoires in COVID-19. About the study: The study drew acute and convalescent COVID-19 samples from the United States, Italy and Spain. PBMCs, B-cell-depleted T cells, or T cells were the source of the cDNA or gDNA that made up the material.

This TCR derives from a woman at least 80 years old in a cohort sampled during active or convalescent COVID-19. The sequenced sample was peripheral blood. The chain combines TRBV5-4 with TRBJ2-7; TRBD1 might be the D (6 bases). In DNA form, the CDR3 reads TGTGCCAGCAGCTTGGGACAGGCGGACTACGAGCAGTACTTC. Translating gives CASSLGQADYEQYF.